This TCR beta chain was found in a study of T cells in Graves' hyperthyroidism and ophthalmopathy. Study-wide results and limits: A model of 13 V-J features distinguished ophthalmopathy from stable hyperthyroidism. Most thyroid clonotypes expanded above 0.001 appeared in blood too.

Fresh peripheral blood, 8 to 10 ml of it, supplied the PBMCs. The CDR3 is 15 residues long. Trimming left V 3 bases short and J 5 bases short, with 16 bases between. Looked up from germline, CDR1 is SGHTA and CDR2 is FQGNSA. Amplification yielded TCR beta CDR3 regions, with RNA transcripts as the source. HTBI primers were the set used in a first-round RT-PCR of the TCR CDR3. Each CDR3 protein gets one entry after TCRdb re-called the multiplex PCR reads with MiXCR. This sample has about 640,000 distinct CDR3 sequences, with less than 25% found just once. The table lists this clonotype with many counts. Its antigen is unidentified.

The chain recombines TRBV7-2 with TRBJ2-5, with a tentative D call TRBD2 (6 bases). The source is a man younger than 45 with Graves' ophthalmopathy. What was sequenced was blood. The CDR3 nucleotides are TGTGCCAGCAGCTTGGGAGGAACCCAAGGGGAGACCCAGTACTTC. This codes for CASSLGGTQGETQYF.